This T cell receptor beta chain appears in the sequencing data of a study of PD-1 blockade in mismatch repair-deficient tumors. The CDR3 covers 15 residues. V lost 3 bases to trimming and J lost 1 base, with 12 bases between them. In germline, CDR1 is SNHLY, CDR2 FYNNEI. TCRs were sequenced from a few patients responding to pembrolizumab. Profiled with immunoSEQ multiplex PCR; TCRdb holds only in-frame clones, not every one. This table has under 95,000 clones, around 80% appearing once. This clonotype was sampled from an adult with mismatch repair-deficient cancer. The chain couples TRBV2 to TRBJ1-1, with D unresolved. The sample here was peripheral blood, taken 44 weeks after starting pembrolizumab. Here the CDR3 reads CASSEVIGGNTEAFF. In DNA form, the CDR3 reads TGTGCCAGCAGTGAGGTAATAGGTGGGAACACTGAAGCTTTCTTT.